This T cell receptor beta chain comes out of a study of cytomegalovirus exposure and HLA in healthy donors. The wider study: Previous work identified 100 million or so unique TCR beta sequences from some 170 million T cells.

For this clone: Its antigen is undetermined.

Study-level findings and limits: Most subjects had HLA-A and HLA-B alleles reportedly predicted accurately by TCR beta sequences. Judged likely to be a sequencing artifact was a cluster of highly shared sequence variants.

The PCR had 60 Vbeta and 13 Jbeta primers. Clones were read by immunoSEQ multiplex PCR, and TCRdb kept only the in-frame ones, dropping some. The sample contains over 80,000 clones, under 85% of which appear only once. This TCR came from a woman between 35 and 50 years old in good health and CMV-seronegative. The sequenced sample was PBMCs.

CDR3 residues: CASSLGQGAMCEQYF. CDR3 sequence (DNA): TGCGCCAGCAGCTTGGGACAGGGGGCAATGTGCGAGCAGTACTTC. The rearrangement links TRBV5-1 to TRBJ2-7; 10 positions match TRBD1. CDR1 and CDR2 (germline): SGHRS, YFSETQ. Trimming took 0 bases from V and 6 from J; bases not matched to a gene: 6. This CDR3 contains 15 residues. The full variable domain, rest sourced from reference TRBV5-1 and TRBJ2-7, is KAGVTQTPRYLIKTRGQQVTLSCSPISGHRSVSWYQQTPGQGLQFLFEYFSETQRNKGNFPGRFSGRQFSNSRSEMNVSTLELGDSALYLCASSLGQGAMCEQYFGPGTRLTVT.